These T cell receptor beta chains were read from a single sample in a study of T-cell reconstitution after alpha-beta-depleted transplantation in children. MiXCR was run by TCRdb on the PCR reads, yielding one entry per CDR3 protein. The data show 450,000 to 600,000 distinct CDR3 sequences, roughly a tenth seen once. The specimen was PBMCs, collected before TCRalphabeta/CD19-depleted stem cell transplant. The source is a child aged 2 to 10 with inherited bone marrow failure, due to receive a stem cell transplant. CDR3s include the opening cysteine and the closing phenylalanine or tryptophan. D genes are given only for firm matches. Size values are once, few and many counts, or a class for expanded clones, and some rows have none.

>TRBJ2-7|-|TRBV15|few|14
CATSLGTYSYEQYF
TGTGCCACCAGCTTGGGGACATACTCCTACGAGCAGTACTTC
>TRBJ1-4|-|TRBV20-1|many|13
CSASRTAGEKLFF
TGCAGTGCTAGTAGAACAGCGGGTGAAAAACTGTTTTTT
>TRBJ2-1|-|TRBV9|many|12
CASSVLGGTEFF
TGTGCCAGCAGCGTATTGGGCGGGACGGAGTTCTTC
>TRBJ2-1|-|TRBV7-2|many|15
CASSLATGGYNEQFF
TGTGCCAGCAGCTTAGCAACGGGTGGCTACAATGAGCAGTTCTTC
>TRBJ1-1|-|TRBV19|-|15
CASSTQMTVNTEAFF
TGTGCCAGTAGTACCCAAATGACAGTTAACACTGAAGCTTTCTTT
>TRBJ1-2|TRBD1|TRBV3-1|many|16
CASSHPWRGQNYGYTF
TGTGCCAGCAGCCACCCGTGGAGGGGGCAGAACTATGGCTACACCTTC
>TRBJ1-4|-|TRBV5-1|many|15
CASSLAGGLNEKLFF
TGCGCCAGCAGCTTGGCTGGCGGACTAAATGAAAAACTGTTTTTT
>TRBJ1-4|-|TRBV28|many|15
CASSYGQGGWEKLFF
TGTGCCAGCAGTTACGGCCAGGGAGGTTGGGAAAAACTGTTTTTT
>TRBJ1-1|-|TRBV7-9|many|13
CASSPVVNTEAFF
TGTGCCAGCAGCCCAGTGGTGAACACTGAAGCTTTCTTT
>TRBJ2-7|-|TRBV30|few|14
CAWSVTGSGYEQYF
TGTGCCTGGAGTGTAACGGGGTCTGGATACGAGCAGTACTTC
>TRBJ2-1|TRBD2|TRBV20-1|-|17
CSARSSGNFVPYNEQFF
TGCAGTGCTAGATCCAGCGGGAATTTTGTCCCCTACAATGAGCAGTTCTTC
>TRBJ2-7|-|TRBV4-2|-|15
CASSQEAARFYEQYF
TGTGCCAGCAGCCAAGAGGCGGCCCGATTCTACGAGCAGTACTTC
>TRBJ1-2|-|TRBV20-1|many|11
CSAPPPYGYTF
TGCAGTGCCCCGCCTCCCTATGGCTACACCTTC
>TRBJ2-1|TRBD1|TRBV20-1|few|14
CSAKNPGQGNEQFF
TGCAGTGCTAAAAACCCGGGACAGGGGAATGAGCAGTTCTTC
>TRBJ2-4|-|TRBV20-1|few|16
CSAKVPGLRAKNIQYF
TGCAGTGCTAAAGTACCGGGACTCAGAGCCAAAAACATTCAGTACTTC
>TRBJ2-5|TRBD2|TRBV6-5|many|18
CASSYYGTSGTEQETQYF
TGTGCCAGCAGTTACTACGGGACTAGCGGGACAGAACAAGAGACCCAGTACTTC
>TRBJ1-6|-|TRBV4-3|few|15
CASSRGLNNNSPLHF
TGCGCCAGCAGCCGAGGTCTGAATAACAATTCACCCCTCCACTTT
>TRBJ1-2|-|TRBV9|many|14
CASSVDQGDYGYTF
TGTGCCAGCAGCGTAGACCAGGGTGACTATGGCTACACCTTC
>TRBJ2-5|-|TRBV5-1|many|19
CASSLLEKTGRGYQETQYF
TGCGCCAGCAGCTTGTTGGAAAAGACGGGACGCGGGTACCAAGAGACCCAGTACTTC
>TRBJ2-7|-|TRBV7-2|many|13
CASSPHEDTEQYF
TGTGCCAGCAGCCCCCATGAGGACACCGAGCAGTACTTC
>TRBJ1-1|-|TRBV7-9|many|14
CASSLVRRNTEAFF
TGTGCCAGCAGCTTAGTTCGCAGGAACACTGAAGCTTTCTTT
>TRBJ2-7|-|TRBV4-3|many|15
CASSQDNSFSYEQYF
TGCGCCAGCAGCCAAGACAACAGTTTCTCCTACGAGCAGTACTTC
>TRBJ2-7|TRBD2|TRBV10-3|many|19
CAISETGGPTSGRSYEQYF
TGTGCCATCAGTGAGACAGGAGGCCCTACTAGCGGGAGGTCCTACGAGCAGTACTTC
>TRBJ1-2|-|TRBV7-9|many|12
CASSLENLGYTF
TGTGCCAGCAGCTTAGAGAACTTGGGCTACACCTTC
>TRBJ2-3|TRBD1|TRBV10-2|many|13
CASRGQGEGTQYF
TGCGCCAGCAGGGGACAGGGGGAGGGTACGCAGTATTTT
>TRBJ2-2|TRBD2|TRBV27|many|15
CASSSEASGIAELFF
TGTGCCAGCAGTTCAGAGGCTAGCGGGATCGCGGAGCTGTTTTTT
>TRBJ2-7|TRBD1|TRBV5-1|many|13
CASSFGQAYEQYF
TGCGCCAGCAGCTTCGGACAGGCCTACGAGCAGTACTTC
>TRBJ2-7|-|TRBV20-1|many|15
CSPRTPALSSYEQYF
TGCAGTCCCCGGACCCCAGCTCTTAGCTCCTACGAGCAGTACTTC
>TRBJ2-5|-|TRBV15|many|14
CATSRAGRQETQYF
TGTGCCACCAGCAGAGCAGGGAGGCAAGAGACCCAGTACTTC
>TRBJ2-1|-|TRBV4-3|many|13
CASSQELGLEQFF
TGCGCCAGCAGCCAAGAATTAGGCCTTGAGCAGTTCTTC
>TRBJ1-1|TRBD1|TRBV7-2|many|14
CASSLVGTDTEAFF
TGTGCCAGCAGCTTAGTGGGGACAGACACTGAAGCTTTCTTT
>TRBJ1-3|-|TRBV5-1|many|15
CASRAGPPNRDTIYF
TGCGCCAGCAGGGCCGGGCCACCAAACAGAGACACCATATATTTT
>TRBJ2-1|TRBD2|TRBV12-3/TRBV12-4|many|15
CASSLSGVLYSEQFF
TGTGCCAGCAGTTTAAGCGGGGTCCTTTACAGTGAGCAGTTCTTC
>TRBJ2-1|TRBD2|TRBV3-1|-|17
CASCQDLWREGDNEQFF
TGTGCCAGCTGCCAAGATCTTTGGCGGGAGGGCGACAATGAGCAGTTCTTC
>TRBJ1-2|TRBD1|TRBV25-1|many|13
CASSLMDRAGYTF
TGTGCCAGCAGCCTTATGGACAGGGCCGGCTACACCTTC
>TRBJ2-7|-|TRBV6-5|many|14
CASSYLDSGNEQYF
TGTGCCAGCAGTTATCTGGACTCCGGGAACGAGCAGTACTTC
>TRBJ1-1|-|TRBV7-9|few|16
CASSGRLAGMNTEAFF
TGTGCCAGCAGCGGCCGCCTCGCGGGTATGAACACTGAAGCTTTCTTT
>TRBJ2-4|-|TRBV12-3/TRBV12-4|many|11
CASSLRNIQYF
TGTGCCAGCAGTTTGAGGAACATTCAGTACTTC
>TRBJ2-3|TRBD2|TRBV4-3|many|14
CASSRSGTTDTQYF
TGCGCCAGCAGCCGTAGCGGGACCACAGATACGCAGTATTTT
>TRBJ2-5|-|TRBV18|few|16
CASSPQRQAWQETQYF
TGTGCCAGCTCACCGCAAAGACAGGCCTGGCAAGAGACCCAGTACTTC
>TRBJ1-2|-|TRBV25-1|-|13
CASSDGRRYGYTF
TGTGCCAGCAGTGACGGCAGGCGCTATGGCTACACCTTC
>TRBJ2-7|-|TRBV20-1|many|15
CSARDRFRPSYEQYF
TGCAGTGCTAGAGATCGTTTCAGACCTTCCTACGAGCAGTACTTC
>TRBJ2-3|-|TRBV4-3|many|15
CASSQALTREDTQYF
TGCGCCAGCAGCCAAGCGCTAACTAGAGAAGATACGCAGTATTTT
>TRBJ2-3|TRBD1|TRBV20-1|few|14
CRIDTGDGTDTQYF
TGCAGAATTGACACAGGGGATGGCACAGATACGCAGTATTTT
>TRBJ2-1|TRBD2|TRBV7-2|-|17
CASSLRFLAAHPHEQFF
TGTGCCAGCAGCTTAAGGTTCCTAGCGGCACACCCCCATGAGCAGTTCTTC
>TRBJ2-1|TRBD1|TRBV10-3|many|16
CAISESPGGQDNEQFF
TGTGCCATCAGTGAGTCACCAGGGGGCCAGGACAATGAGCAGTTCTTC
>TRBJ1-6|-|TRBV7-2|many|16
CASSLTGGPYNSPLHF
TGTGCCAGCAGCTTAACCGGGGGCCCTTATAATTCACCCCTCCACTTT
>TRBJ2-1|-|TRBV5-1|many|16
CASSPQDGVLYNEQFF
TGCGCCAGCAGCCCACAGGACGGCGTATTATACAATGAGCAGTTCTTC
>TRBJ2-1|-|TRBV5-6|many|15
CASSLAAGDYNEQFF
TGTGCCAGCAGCTTGGCCGCAGGGGACTACAATGAGCAGTTCTTC
>TRBJ2-1|-|TRBV29-1|-|13
CSVGPRRANEQFF
TGCAGCGTTGGGCCCCGAAGAGCCAATGAGCAGTTCTTC
>TRBJ2-1|-|TRBV27|few|15
CASSSLARGDNEQFF
TGTGCCAGCAGCTCCTTAGCGCGGGGCGACAATGAGCAGTTCTTC
>TRBJ2-7|TRBD2|TRBV13|-|16
CASSPKSTSGSRKQYF
TGTGCCAGCAGCCCGAAATCCACTAGCGGGAGCCGGAAGCAGTACTTC
>TRBJ2-1|TRBD1|TRBV10-2|many|15
CASSGGGRLSNEQFF
TGCGCCAGCAGTGGAGGGGGCCGATTAAGCAATGAGCAGTTCTTC
>TRBJ2-2|-|TRBV5-3|-|16
CARSLEVRGPTGELFF
TGTGCCAGAAGCTTGGAGGTCAGGGGCCCGACCGGGGAGCTGTTTTTT